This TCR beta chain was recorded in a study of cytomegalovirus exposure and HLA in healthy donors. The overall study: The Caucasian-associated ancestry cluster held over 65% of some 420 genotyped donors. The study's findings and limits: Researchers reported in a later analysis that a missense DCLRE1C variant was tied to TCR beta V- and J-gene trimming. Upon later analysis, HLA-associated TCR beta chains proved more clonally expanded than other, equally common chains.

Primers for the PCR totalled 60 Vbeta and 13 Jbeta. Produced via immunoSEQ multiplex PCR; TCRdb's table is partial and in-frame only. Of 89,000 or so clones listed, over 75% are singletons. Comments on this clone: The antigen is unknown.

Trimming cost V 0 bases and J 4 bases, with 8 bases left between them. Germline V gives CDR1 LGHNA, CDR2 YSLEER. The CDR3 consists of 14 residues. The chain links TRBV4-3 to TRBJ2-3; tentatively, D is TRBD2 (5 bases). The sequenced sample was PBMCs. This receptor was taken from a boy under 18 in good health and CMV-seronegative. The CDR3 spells CASSQDALADTQYF. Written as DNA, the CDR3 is TGCGCCAGCAGCCAAGATGCACTAGCAGATACGCAGTATTTT.